This T cell receptor (beta chain) stems from a study of blood T cell repertoires in COVID-19. Study summary: Spain, Italy and the United States supplied samples that represented acute and convalescent COVID-19.

Assay used: immunoSEQ multiplex PCR; TCRdb lists only in-frame clones, some missing. Of roughly 250,000 clones listed, about 90% are singletons. This clone has a handful of counts. Germline V CDR1 and CDR2: MDHEN, SYDVKM. The length of the CDR3 is 16 residues. Trimming pared 5 bases from V and 4 bases from J, leaving 19 bases between. The receptor was derived from a man aged 60 to 75 who had recovered from COVID-19. This chain uses TRBV28 with TRBJ2-3, with D possibly TRBD2 on 7 matching bases. Sequenced: peripheral blood. The CDR3 here is CASSTRRGGGADTQYF. CDR3 sequence (DNA): TGTGCCAGCAGTACGCGACGTGGGGGGGGCGCAGATACGCAGTATTTT. Full variable domain (outside the CDR3, taken from reference TRBV28 and TRBJ2-3): DVKVTQSSRYLVKRTGEKVFLECVQDMDHENMFWYRQDPGLGLRLIYFSYDVKMKEKGDIPEGYSVSREKKERFSLILESASTNQTSMYLCASSTRRGGGADTQYFGPGTRLTVL.